This T cell receptor beta chain is from a study of siplizumab effects on memory and regulatory T cells. General study results and limits: Suppression by proliferating Tregs derived from siplizumab cultures was not verified. Significant reduction of alloreactive sequences traceable to unstimulated CD4+ memory cells was observed with siplizumab.

With 6 bases clipped from V and 5 bases from J, the junction kept 7 bases outside the gene matches. This CDR3 is 14 amino acids long. The germline V gene has CDR1 MNHEY and CDR2 SVGAGI. Kept together in coculture, the mixed lymphocyte reaction cells spent about 6 days at 37°C. Remarks on this clone: Its antigen is unknown.

Sequencing was performed with immunoSEQ multiplex PCR; in TCRdb, only in-frame clones are kept and a portion is missing. The table has 15,000 or so clones, around 43% seen once. V and J are TRBV6-5 and TRBJ1-5, with 7 nucleotides matching TRBD1. This clonotype was obtained from a human donor in good health; the cells came from an allogeneic mixed lymphocyte reaction. Some clones in this sample may be carry-over from other donors' samples. Sample: CFSE-low (dividing) CD4+ T cells sorted from an allogeneic mixed lymphocyte reaction. In nucleotides, the CDR3 is TGTGCCAGCAGAAGGGGACAGCAACATCAGCCCCAGCATTTT. Translating it yields CASRRGQQHQPQHF.